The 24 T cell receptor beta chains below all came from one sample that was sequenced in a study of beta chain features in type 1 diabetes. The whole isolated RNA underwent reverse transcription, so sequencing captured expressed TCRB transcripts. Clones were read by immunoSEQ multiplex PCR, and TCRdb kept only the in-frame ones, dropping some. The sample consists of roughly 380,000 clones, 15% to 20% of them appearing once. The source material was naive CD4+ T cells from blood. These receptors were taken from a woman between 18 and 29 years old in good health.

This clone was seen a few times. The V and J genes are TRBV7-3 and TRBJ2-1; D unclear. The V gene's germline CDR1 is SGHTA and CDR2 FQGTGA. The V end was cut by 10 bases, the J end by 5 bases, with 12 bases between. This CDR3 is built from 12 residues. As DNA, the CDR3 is TGTGCCACCTCTGGGCCCGACAATGAGCAGTTCTTC. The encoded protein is CATSGPDNEQFF.

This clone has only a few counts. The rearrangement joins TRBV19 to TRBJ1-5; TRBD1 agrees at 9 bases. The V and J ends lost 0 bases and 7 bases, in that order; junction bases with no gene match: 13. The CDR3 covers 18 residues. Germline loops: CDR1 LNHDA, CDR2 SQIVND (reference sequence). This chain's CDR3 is CASSIDRGTGRLDQPQHF. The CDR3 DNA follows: TGTGCCAGTAGTATAGATCGGGGGACAGGGAGGTTGGACCAGCCCCAGCATTTT.

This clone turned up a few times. The CDR3 nucleotides read TGTGCCAGCAGGCGACAAGAGACCCAGTACTTC. It is translated as CASRRQETQYF. The chain links TRBV11-2 to TRBJ2-5, with D unresolved. There are 11 residues in the CDR3. Trimming cost V 6 bases and J 2 bases, with 4 bases left between them. Germline-derived CDR1 and CDR2 are SGHAT and FQNNGV.

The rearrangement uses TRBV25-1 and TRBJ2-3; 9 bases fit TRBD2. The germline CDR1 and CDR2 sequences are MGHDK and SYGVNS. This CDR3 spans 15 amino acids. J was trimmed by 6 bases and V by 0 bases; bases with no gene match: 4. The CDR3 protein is CASSEYSSGVDTQYF. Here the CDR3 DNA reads TGTGCCAGCAGTGAATATTCTAGCGGGGTTGATACGCAGTATTTT.

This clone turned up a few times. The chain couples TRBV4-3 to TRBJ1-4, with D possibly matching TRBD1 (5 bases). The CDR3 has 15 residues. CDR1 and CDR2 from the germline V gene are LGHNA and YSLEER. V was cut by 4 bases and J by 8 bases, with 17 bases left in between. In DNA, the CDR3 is TGCGCCAGCAGCCGCCTAGCCAGGGAGGACGAAAAACTGTTTTTT. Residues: CASSRLAREDEKLFF.

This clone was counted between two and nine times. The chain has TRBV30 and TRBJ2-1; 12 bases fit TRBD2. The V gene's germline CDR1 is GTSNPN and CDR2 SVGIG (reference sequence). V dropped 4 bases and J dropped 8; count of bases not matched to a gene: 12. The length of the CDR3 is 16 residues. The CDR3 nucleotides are TGTGCCTGGATCGCCGTTCTAGCGGGAGGGCGGTATGAGCAGTTCTTC. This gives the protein CAWIAVLAGGRYEQFF.

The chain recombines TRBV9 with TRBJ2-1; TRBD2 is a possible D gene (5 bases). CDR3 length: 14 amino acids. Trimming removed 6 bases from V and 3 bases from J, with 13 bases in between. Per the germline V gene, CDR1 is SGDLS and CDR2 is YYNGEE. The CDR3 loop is CASTPDGIYNEQFF. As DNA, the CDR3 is TGTGCCAGCACCCCAGACGGGATCTACAATGAGCAGTTCTTC. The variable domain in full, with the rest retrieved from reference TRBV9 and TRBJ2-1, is DSGVTQTPKHLITATGQRVTLRCSPRSGDLSVYWYQQSLDQGLQFLIQYYNGEERAKGNILERFSAQQFPDLHSELNLSSLELGDSALYFCASTPDGIYNEQFFGPGTRLTVL.

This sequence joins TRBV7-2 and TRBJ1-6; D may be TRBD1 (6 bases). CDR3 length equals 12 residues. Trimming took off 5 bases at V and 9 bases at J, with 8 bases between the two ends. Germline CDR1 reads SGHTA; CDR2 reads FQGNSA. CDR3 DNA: TGTGCCAGCAGCCCACAGGGTTCACCCCTCCACTTT. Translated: CASSPQGSPLHF.

The CDR3 DNA follows: TGTGCCAGCAGACCTACAGGGGCTGTGGATCAGCCCCAGCATTTT. Its protein product is CASRPTGAVDQPQHF. V and J are TRBV2 and TRBJ1-5, with 7 bases fitting TRBD1. V lost 6 bases to trimming and J lost 5 bases; unmatched junction nucleotides: 10. The germline CDR1 and CDR2 sequences are SNHLY and FYNNEI. The CDR3 totals 15 residues.

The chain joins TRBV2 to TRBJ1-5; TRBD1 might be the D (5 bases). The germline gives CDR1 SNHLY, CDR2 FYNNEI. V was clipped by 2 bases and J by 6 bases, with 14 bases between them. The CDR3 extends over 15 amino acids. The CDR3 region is CASSERKGPGQPQHF. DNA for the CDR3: TGTGCCAGCAGTGAAAGGAAGGGGCCGGGTCAGCCCCAGCATTTT.

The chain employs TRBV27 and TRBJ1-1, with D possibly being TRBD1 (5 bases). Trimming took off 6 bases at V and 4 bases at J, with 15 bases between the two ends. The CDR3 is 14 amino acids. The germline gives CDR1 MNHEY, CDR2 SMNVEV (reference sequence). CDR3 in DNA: TGTGCCAGCAGCTTACGGCGGGGGAGCACTGAAGCTTTCTTT. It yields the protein CASSLRRGSTEAFF.

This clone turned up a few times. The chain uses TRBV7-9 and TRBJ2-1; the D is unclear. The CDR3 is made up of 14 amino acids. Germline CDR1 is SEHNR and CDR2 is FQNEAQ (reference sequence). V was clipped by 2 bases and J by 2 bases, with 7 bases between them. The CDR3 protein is CASSLSSAYNEQFF. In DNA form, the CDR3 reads TGTGCCAGCAGCTTAAGCAGCGCCTACAATGAGCAGTTCTTC.

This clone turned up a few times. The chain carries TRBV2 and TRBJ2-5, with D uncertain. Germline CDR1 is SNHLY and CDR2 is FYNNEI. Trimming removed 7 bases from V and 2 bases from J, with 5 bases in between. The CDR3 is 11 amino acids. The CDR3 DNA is TGTGCCAGCACTTTTCAAGAGACCCAGTACTTC. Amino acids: CASTFQETQYF.

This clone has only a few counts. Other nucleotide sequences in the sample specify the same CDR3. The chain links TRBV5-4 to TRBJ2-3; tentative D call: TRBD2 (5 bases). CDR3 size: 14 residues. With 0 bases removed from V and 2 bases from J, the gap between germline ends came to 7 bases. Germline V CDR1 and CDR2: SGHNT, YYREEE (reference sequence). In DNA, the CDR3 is TGTGCCAGCAGCTTGGGGCTAGCCACAGATACGCAGTATTTT. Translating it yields CASSLGLATDTQYF.

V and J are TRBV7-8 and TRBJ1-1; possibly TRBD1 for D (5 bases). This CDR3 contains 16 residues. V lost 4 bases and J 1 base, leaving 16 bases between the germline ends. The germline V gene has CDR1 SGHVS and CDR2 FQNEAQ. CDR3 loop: CASSSGGVVQNTEAFF. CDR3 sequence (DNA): TGTGCCAGCAGCTCAGGAGGGGTCGTCCAGAACACTGAAGCTTTCTTT.

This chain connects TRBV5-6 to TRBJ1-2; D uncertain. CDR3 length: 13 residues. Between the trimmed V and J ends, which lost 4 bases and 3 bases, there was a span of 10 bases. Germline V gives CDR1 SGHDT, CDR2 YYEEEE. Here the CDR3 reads CASSPSGYYGYTF. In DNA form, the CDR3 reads TGTGCCAGCAGCCCCTCGGGATACTATGGCTACACCTTC.

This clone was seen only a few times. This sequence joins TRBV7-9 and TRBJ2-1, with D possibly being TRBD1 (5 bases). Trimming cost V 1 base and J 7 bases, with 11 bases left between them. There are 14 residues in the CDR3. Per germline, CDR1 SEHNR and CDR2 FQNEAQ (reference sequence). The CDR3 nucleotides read TGTGCCAGCAGCTTAGAAGGGGTTGTGAATGAGCAGTTCTTC. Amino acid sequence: CASSLEGVVNEQFF.

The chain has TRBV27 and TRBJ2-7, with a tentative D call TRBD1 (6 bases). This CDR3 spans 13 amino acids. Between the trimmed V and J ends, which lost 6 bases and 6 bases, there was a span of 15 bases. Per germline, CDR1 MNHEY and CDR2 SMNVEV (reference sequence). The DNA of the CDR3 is TGTGCCAGCAGCAGTATACAGGGAAGCGAGCAGTACTTC. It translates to CASSSIQGSEQYF.

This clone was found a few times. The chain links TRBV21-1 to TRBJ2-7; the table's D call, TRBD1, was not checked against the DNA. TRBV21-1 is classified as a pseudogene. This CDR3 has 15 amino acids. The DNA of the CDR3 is TGTGCCAGCAGCAGAAGACAGGGGGCAGTTTCCGAGCAGTACTTC. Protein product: CASSRRQGAVSEQYF.

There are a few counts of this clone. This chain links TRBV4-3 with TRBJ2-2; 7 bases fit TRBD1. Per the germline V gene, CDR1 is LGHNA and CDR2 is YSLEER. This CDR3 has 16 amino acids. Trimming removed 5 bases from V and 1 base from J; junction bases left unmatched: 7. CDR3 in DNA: TGCGCCAGCAGCTCCCACAGGGGTAGGAACACCGGGGAGCTGTTTTTT. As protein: CASSSHRGRNTGELFF.

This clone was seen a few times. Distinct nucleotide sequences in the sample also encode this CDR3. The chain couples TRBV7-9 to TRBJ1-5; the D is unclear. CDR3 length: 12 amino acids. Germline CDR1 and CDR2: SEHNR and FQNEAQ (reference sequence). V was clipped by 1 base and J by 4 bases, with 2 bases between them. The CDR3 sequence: CASSLVNQPQHF. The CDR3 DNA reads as TGTGCCAGCAGCTTAGTAAATCAGCCCCAGCATTTT.

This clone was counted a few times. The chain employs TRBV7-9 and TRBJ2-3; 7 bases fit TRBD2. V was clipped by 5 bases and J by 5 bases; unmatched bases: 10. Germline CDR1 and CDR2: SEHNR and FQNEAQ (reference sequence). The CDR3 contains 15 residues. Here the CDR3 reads CASSPRSGVLDTQYF. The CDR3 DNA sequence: TGTGCCAGCAGCCCCCGGAGCGGGGTACTAGATACGCAGTATTTT.

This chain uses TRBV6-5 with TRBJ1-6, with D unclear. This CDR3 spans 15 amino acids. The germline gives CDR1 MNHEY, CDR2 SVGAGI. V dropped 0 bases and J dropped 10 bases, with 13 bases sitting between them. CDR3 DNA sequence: TGTGCCAGCAGTTACTCCGAGGGTGTAAAATCACCCCTCCACTTT. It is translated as CASSYSEGVKSPLHF.

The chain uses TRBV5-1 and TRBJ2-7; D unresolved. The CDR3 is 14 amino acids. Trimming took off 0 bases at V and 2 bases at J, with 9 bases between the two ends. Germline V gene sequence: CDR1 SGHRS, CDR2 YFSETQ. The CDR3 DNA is TGCGCCAGCAGCTTGGGCCACAATACCTACGAGCAGTACTTC. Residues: CASSLGHNTYEQYF. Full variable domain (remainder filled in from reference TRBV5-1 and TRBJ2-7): KAGVTQTPRYLIKTRGQQVTLSCSPISGHRSVSWYQQTPGQGLQFLFEYFSETQRNKGNFPGRFSGRQFSNSRSEMNVSTLELGDSALYLCASSLGHNTYEQYFGPGTRLTVT.